This T cell receptor (beta chain) came from a study of T cell responses to AZD1222 COVID-19 vaccine (dated by TCRdb to the early 2020s). About the full investigation: AZD1222 recipients with second doses at about 4 weeks or about 12 weeks were pooled, because spike-specific TCR depth and breadth did not differ between schedules. A total of 230 or so trial participants underwent TCR sequencing, of whom some 210 received two doses of AZD1222 and some 26 received two doses of the MenACWY control vaccine. Trial participants were enrolled by age into subgroups of 18-55, 56-69 and 70-plus years, and around 150, 28 and 57 TCR-sequenced participants, respectively, were included in these subgroups.

Deletion took 2 bases off V and 5 bases off J, with a span of 4 bases between the germline ends. The CDR3 runs 12 amino acids, cysteine and phenylalanine included. Left in the record is the CDR3 DNA by itself, 36 bases read in frame from the first base. From the germline V gene, CDR1 is SGHNT and CDR2 is YENEEA. Per the publication, the time point label means: baseline before first vaccination. Vaccinee samples were obtained from the UK trials COV001 and COV002, which included a single-blind randomized controlled phase 2/3 trial of AZD1222 (ChAdOx1 nCoV-19) in healthy adults. For TCRbeta chain sequencing, PBMC samples were collected from trial participants at day 0 and at day 28 after the second dose. The sample holds one count of this clone. The specificity of this receptor is unknown. Base quality data are lacking; no much larger clone is found one base away. General conclusions and limits of the study: Most participants were white British and females outnumbered males, and the authors suggested that clonal diversity may have been underestimated. Spike-specific TCR breadth and depth rose significantly after two AZD1222 doses compared with day 0 and with MenACWY recipients. The whole spike protein was spanned by vaccine-associated CD4 TCRs, and dominant responses were seen in regions 160-218 and 743-854. Conclusions about previously exposed vaccinees are limited because only six or seven AZD1222 recipients were SARS-CoV-2 seropositive at baseline. In the small 56-69-year group, the increase in depth fell short of significance, most likely because of low power. Reportedly, almost half of the unique spike-specific TCRs recognized epitopes lying outside the regions that are mutated in the B.1.351 and B.1.1.7 variants. No day 14 peak-response samples were available, so repertoires were characterized only after the peak T cell response.

The CDR3 regions of human TCRbeta chains were subjected to immunosequencing. On the authors' methods: TCRs in the repertoires were matched against a reference library of SARS-CoV-2-specific TCRs that had been generated with the MIRA antigen-specificity platform. Breadth meant the fraction of unique TCRs that were SARS-CoV-2-associated, whereas depth meant the fraction of total T cells that were SARS-CoV-2-associated. Using the MIRA data, each spike-specific TCR was mapped to the spike region that the TCR reacts to and placed in a CD4 or CD8 class. Log10-transformed breadth and depth values were compared by one-way ANOVA with Sidak's multiple comparisons tests. TCRdb's version of the immuneACCESS table is confined to in-frame rearrangements and falls short of the full clone set. An unresolved V gene accounts for under half of the shortfall where checked; the remainder is of unknown origin. That table furnishes V, J and clone size, whereas the DNA furnished D and trimming. This sample is represented by more than 150,000 clones; approximately 92% of them were singletons. Together, the top ten hold around 9.3% of the sample.

This sample comprised peripheral blood, obtained on day 0 of AZD1222 vaccination. The chain uses TRBV11-3 and TRBJ2-1, with the D gene not clear enough to name. This receptor was taken from an adult in good health. The DNA reads TGTGCCAGCAGCTTAAGGGACAATGAGCAGTTCTTC. The resulting protein is CASSLRDNEQFF.